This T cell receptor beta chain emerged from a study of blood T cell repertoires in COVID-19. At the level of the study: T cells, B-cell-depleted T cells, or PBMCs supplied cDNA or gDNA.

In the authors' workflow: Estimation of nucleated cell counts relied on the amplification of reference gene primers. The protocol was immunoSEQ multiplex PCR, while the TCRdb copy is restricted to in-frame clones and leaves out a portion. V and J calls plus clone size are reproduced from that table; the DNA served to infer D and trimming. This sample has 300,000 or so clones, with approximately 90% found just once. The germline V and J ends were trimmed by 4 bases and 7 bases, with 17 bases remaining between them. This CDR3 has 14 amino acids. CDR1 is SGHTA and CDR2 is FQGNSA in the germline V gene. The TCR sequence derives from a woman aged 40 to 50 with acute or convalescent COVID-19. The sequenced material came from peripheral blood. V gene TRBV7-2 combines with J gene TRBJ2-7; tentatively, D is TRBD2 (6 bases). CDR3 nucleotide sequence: TGTGCCAGCAGCTACGCCCAAAGGGCGGGAGAGCAGTACGTC. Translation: CASSYAQRAGEQYV.